Following are 31 T cell receptor beta chains from one sample sequenced in a study of Graves' ophthalmopathy and Graves' hyperthyroidism. CDR3 regions of TCR beta were amplified from RNA transcripts. First-round RT-PCR with HTBI primers preceded a second-round multiplex PCR. TCRdb re-derived calls from the multiplex PCR reads in MiXCR, one entry per CDR3 protein. Of around 600,000 distinct CDR3 sequences listed, about 40% are singletons. Sequenced input: peripheral blood. The receptors were gathered from an adult man with Graves' ophthalmopathy.

The CDR3 nucleotides are TGCAGCGGGGGCAGCTCTGGAAACACCTTC. This encodes CSGGSSGNTF. V and J are TRBV29-1 and TRBJ1-2; TRBD1 is a possible D gene (5 bases). V lost 7 bases, J lost 12 bases, and 15 bases lay in between. This CDR3 has 10 residues. Germline lookup yields CDR1 SQVTM and CDR2 ANQGSEA.

At least ten counts were recorded for this clonotype. V usage is TRBV20-1 and J usage is TRBJ1-2; D is ambiguous. V lost 6 bases, J lost 4 bases, and 12 bases lay in between. Germline V gene sequence: CDR1 DFQATT, CDR2 SNEGSKA (reference sequence). The CDR3 is 12 residues long. The CDR3 coding sequence is TGCAGTGCCACACAGTTCTCCTATGGCTACACCTTC. Translation: CSATQFSYGYTF.

This clonotype was observed many times. This chain connects TRBV2 to TRBJ2-7; perhaps D is TRBD1 or TRBD2 (6 bases each). The CDR3 is 13 residues long. Germline assignment: CDR1 SNHLY and CDR2 FYNNEI. Trimming took off 5 bases at V and 5 bases at J, with 13 bases between the two ends. The CDR3 region has the DNA TGTGCCAGCAGTATTCGGGGGCGCAACGAGCAGTACTTC. This encodes CASSIRGRNEQYF.

This clonotype was counted ten times or more. V is TRBV7-8 and J is TRBJ1-1; TRBD1 might be the D (6 bases). This CDR3 has 15 residues. The germline V gene encodes CDR1 SGHVS and CDR2 FQNEAQ. The V gene lost 1 base and the J gene lost 3 bases, with 12 bases spanning the gap. The CDR3 region has the DNA TGTGCCAGCAGCTTAGAGCAGGGGTCTTACACTGAAGCTTTCTTT. Its translation: CASSLEQGSYTEAFF.

There are many counts of this clonotype. V usage is TRBV10-3 and J usage is TRBJ1-1, with 9 bases matching TRBD1. Per the germline V gene, CDR1 is ENHRY and CDR2 is SYGVKD. V lost 0 bases and J lost 0; bases outside the gene matches: 5. There are 17 residues in the CDR3. The CDR3 is CAISESGTGRLNTEAFF. CDR3 DNA sequence: TGTGCCATCAGTGAGTCGGGGACAGGGAGGTTGAACACTGAAGCTTTCTTT.

Remarks on this clonotype: A single base separates this from a much larger clone, so it may be a read error. This rearrangement joins TRBV10-3 to TRBJ1-4, with TRBD1 matching over 10 bases. The CDR3 extends over 14 amino acids. V dropped 5 bases and J dropped 8; count of bases not matched to a gene: 5. Germline CDR1 and CDR2: ENHRY and SYGVKD. CDR3 residues: CAISLSDRGEKLFF. CDR3 sequence (DNA): TGTGCCATCAGTTTATCGGACAGGGGGGAAAAACTGTTTTTT.

V usage is TRBV24-1 and J usage is TRBJ2-7; 10 bases fit TRBD1. The CDR3 is 13 amino acids. The V segment lost 9 bases and the J segment 2 bases; nucleotides outside the gene matches: 3. CDR1 and CDR2 (germline): KGHDR, SFDVKD. The CDR3 DNA follows: TGTGCCACCCAGGACAGGGGGGCCTACGAGCAGTACTTC. Translated: CATQDRGAYEQYF.

This clonotype was counted at least ten times. This chain uses TRBV12-3 or TRBV12-4 with TRBJ1-4; perhaps TRBD1 as D (6 bases). V dropped 6 bases and J dropped 6 bases, with 14 bases sitting between them. The CDR3 sequence is 14 residues long. CDR3 nucleotides: TGTGCCAGCAGGGCGGACAGACGGGATGAAAAACTGTTTTTT. Its translation is CASRADRRDEKLFF.

This clonotype has at least ten counts. V gene TRBV15 combines with J gene TRBJ1-2; D is unresolved. The V end lost 0 bases, the J end lost 8 bases, and 13 bases lay between the germline ends. The CDR3 is 14 residues long. Germline V gene sequence: CDR1 LNHNV, CDR2 YYDKDF (reference sequence). In nucleotides, the CDR3 is TGTGCCACCAGCAGAGACGGCCTCCGAGGGGGCTACACCTTC. It codes for CATSRDGLRGGYTF.

This clonotype was seen ten or more times. This chain uses TRBV5-1 with TRBJ1-4; 8 bases agree with TRBD1. The CDR3 is made up of 14 amino acids. J gave up 5 bases and V 0 bases, and 0 bases lay outside the gene matches. Germline values: CDR1 SGHRS, CDR2 YFSETQ. In DNA form, the CDR3 reads TGCGCCAGCAGCTTGGGGACAGGGAATGAAAAACTGTTTTTT. It specifies CASSLGTGNEKLFF.

Details on this clonotype: A junction boundary mismatches the germline segment, possibly from a read error. The chain recombines TRBV20-1 with TRBJ1-1; no clear D. The CDR3 contains 15 residues. Germline CDR1 DFQATT, CDR2 SNEGSKA (reference sequence). As DNA, the CDR3 is TGCAGTGCTGGAGATCCAGGCCCCATGAACACTGAAGCTTTCTTT. Translating gives CSAGDPGPMNTEAFF.

This clonotype was observed at least ten times. The chain is built from TRBV4-1 and TRBJ1-1; no definite D call. Germline-derived CDR1 and CDR2 are MGHRA and YSYEKL. The V end was cut by 1 base, the J end by 1 base, with 4 bases between. The CDR3 consists of 13 residues. The CDR3 DNA follows: TGCGCCAGCAGCCAAGGACAGAACACTGAAGCTTTCTTT. As protein: CASSQGQNTEAFF.

The sample holds many counts of this clonotype. CDR3: CASSLEAYGLAHSGANVLTF. The CDR3 region has the DNA TGTGCCAGCAGCTTAGAGGCTTACGGCCTTGCCCACTCTGGGGCCAACGTCCTGACTTTC. The genes are TRBV7-3 and TRBJ2-6; D uncertain. Trimming took off 2 bases at V and 0 bases at J, with 20 bases between the two ends. The CDR3 contains 20 residues. In germline, CDR1 is SGHTA, CDR2 FQGTGA.

This clonotype was counted many times. V and J are TRBV7-2 and TRBJ2-5, with D uncertain. V was clipped by 0 bases and J by 5 bases, with 10 bases between them. Germline V gives CDR1 SGHTA, CDR2 FQGNSA. This CDR3 comprises 14 residues. For the CDR3, the DNA is TGTGCCAGCAGCTTAGCGGCCCCCGGGGAGACCCAGTACTTC. Amino acids: CASSLAAPGETQYF.

Remarks on this clonotype: A junction boundary mismatches the germline segment, possibly from a read error. The chain employs TRBV4-1 and TRBJ1-2, with D tentatively TRBD1 (5 bases). CDR1 is MGHRA and CDR2 is YSYEKL in the germline V gene. There are 16 residues in the CDR3. The CDR3 bases are TGCGCCAACAGCCAAGATGACAGTCCTACTAACTATGGCTACACCTTC. As protein: CANSQDDSPTNYGYTF.

This clonotype came up many times. V gene TRBV2 combines with J gene TRBJ2-7; the D is unclear. The CDR3 runs to 14 residues. Germline CDR1 and CDR2: SNHLY and FYNNEI. V lost 3 bases and J 0 bases, leaving 9 bases between the germline ends. The CDR3 loop reads CASSDFVFSYEQYF. In DNA form, the CDR3 reads TGTGCCAGCAGTGATTTCGTCTTCTCCTACGAGCAGTACTTC.

At least ten counts were recorded for this clonotype. The rearrangement uses TRBV14 and TRBJ1-2; maybe TRBD1 (5 bases). This CDR3 contains 17 residues. CDR1 SGHDN and CDR2 FVKESK come from the germline V gene. Trimming removed 0 bases from V and 3 bases from J, with 17 bases in between. As DNA, the CDR3 is TGTGCCAGCAGCCAAGATACGACGGGGCCCCGAGACTATGGCTACACCTTC. Residues: CASSQDTTGPRDYGYTF.

This clonotype showed up many times. V gene TRBV15 combines with J gene TRBJ1-2; 10 nucleotides line up with TRBD1. V dropped 3 bases and J dropped 7; count of bases not matched to a gene: 8. CDR3 size: 15 residues. The germline gives CDR1 LNHNV, CDR2 YYDKDF (reference sequence). CDR3 sequence (DNA): TGTGCCACCAGCAGCCCCGGACAGGGGGAAATTGGCTACACCTTC. It yields the protein CATSSPGQGEIGYTF.

This clonotype was seen only a few times. The chain recombines TRBV6-5 with TRBJ1-6; D gene ambiguous. The V end lost 4 bases, the J end lost 3 bases, and 10 bases lay between the germline ends. Germline V lookup: CDR1 MNHEY, CDR2 SVGAGI. The CDR3 is made up of 15 amino acids. The CDR3 reads CASSWEKDYNSPLHF. The CDR3 bases are TGTGCCAGCAGTTGGGAAAAGGACTATAATTCACCCCTCCACTTT.

This clonotype was counted at least ten times. The V gene is TRBV7-9, the J gene TRBJ1-2; weak D call: TRBD1 (5 bases). Germline V gene lookup returns CDR1 SEHNR and CDR2 FQNEAQ (reference sequence). This CDR3 region has 11 residues. CDR3 nucleotides: TGTGCAGCAGGGTCGAACTATGGCTACACCTTC. As protein: CAAGSNYGYTF.

The J gene is TRBJ1-2, the V gene TRBV2, with D maybe TRBD1 (6 bases). Trimming stripped 4 bases from V and 8 bases from J, with 14 bases between. Germline assignment: CDR1 SNHLY and CDR2 FYNNEI. The CDR3 extends over 13 amino acids. The CDR3 loop reads CASSGLGGVGYTF. Here the CDR3 DNA reads TGTGCCAGCAGTGGGTTGGGGGGCGTCGGCTACACCTTC.

This clonotype occurred many times. The rearrangement links TRBV12-3 or TRBV12-4 to TRBJ1-5, with a weak D call TRBD1 (5 bases). The CDR3 is 14 residues long. The V end lost 5 bases, the J end lost 4 bases, and 12 bases lay between the germline ends. This chain's CDR3 is CASSLRVMNQPQHF. DNA for the CDR3: TGTGCCAGCAGTCTCAGGGTCATGAATCAGCCCCAGCATTTT.

As concerns this clonotype: This clone may be a read error of a much larger clone one base away. This chain uses TRBV15 with TRBJ2-5; no definite D call. CDR1 and CDR2 (germline): LNHNV, YYDKDF (reference sequence). CDR3 size: 17 residues. V lost 5 bases, J lost 0 bases, and 19 bases lay in between. CDR3 nucleotides: TGTGCCACCAGCCCCTCGACCCCTGACGACTACCAAGAGACCCAGTACTTC. It is translated as CATSPSTPDDYQETQYF. Looking up the rest from reference TRBV15 and TRBJ2-5 gives the full variable domain: DAMVIQNPRYQVTQFGKPVTLSCSQTLNHNVMYWYQQKSSQAPKLLFHYYDKDFNNEADTPDNFQSRRPNTSFCFLDIRSPGLGDTAMYLCATSPSTPDDYQETQYFGPGTRLLVL.

This clonotype was counted only a few times. The V call is TRBV4-3, the J call TRBJ1-2; TRBD1 is a possible D gene (5 bases). In germline, CDR1 is LGHNA, CDR2 YSLEER. The CDR3 extends over 13 amino acids. Trimming took off 2 bases at V and 3 bases at J, with 7 bases between the two ends. CDR3 loop: CASSQSGDYGYTF. The CDR3 nucleotides are TGCGCCAGCAGCCAATCGGGGGACTATGGCTACACCTTC.

V and J are TRBV24-1 and TRBJ2-6; D gene uncertain. Germline CDR1 KGHDR, CDR2 SFDVKD. This CDR3 spans 16 amino acids. Deletions cut 5 bases from V and 0 bases from J, with 10 bases between. The CDR3 spells CATSAFRSSGANVLTF. CDR3 coding DNA: TGTGCCACCAGTGCTTTCAGGAGCTCTGGGGCCAACGTCCTGACTTTC.

CDR3 nucleotides: TGTGCCTGGAGTGTGGGCAGCACCTACGAGCAGTACTTC. Its protein product is CAWSVGSTYEQYF. The V call is TRBV30, the J call TRBJ2-7, with D hard to call. Germline V gene sequence: CDR1 GTSNPN, CDR2 SVGIG (reference sequence). The V and J ends lost 0 bases and 2 bases respectively, with 8 bases between them. The CDR3 runs 13 residues.

This clonotype occurred many times. The chain couples TRBV10-3 to TRBJ1-2, with D possibly matching TRBD1 (6 bases). Per germline, CDR1 ENHRY and CDR2 SYGVKD. The CDR3 contains 13 residues. V dropped 2 bases and J dropped 4 bases, with 8 bases sitting between them. CDR3 DNA: TGTGCCATCAGTGAGCAGGACAGCTATGGCTACACCTTC. Amino acid sequence: CAISEQDSYGYTF.

There are many counts of this clonotype. This rearrangement joins TRBV7-2 to TRBJ1-3, with TRBD1 matching over 8 bases. This CDR3 region has 16 residues. Trimming at V came to 5 bases and at J to 4 bases, leaving 10 bases not matched to a gene. CDR1 and CDR2 (germline): SGHTA, FQGNSA. The DNA for the CDR3 is TGTGCCAGCAGCCCAAGGACAGGGCTAGAGGGAAACACCATATATTTT. It yields the protein CASSPRTGLEGNTIYF.

This clonotype has more than one count but fewer than ten. This chain uses TRBV2 with TRBJ1-2, with a possible D match to TRBD1 (6 bases). The CDR3 sequence is 15 residues long. Between the trimmed V and J ends, which lost 6 bases and 5 bases, there was a span of 19 bases. CDR1 SNHLY and CDR2 FYNNEI come from the germline V gene. The CDR3 DNA is TGTGCCAGCAGCCAACCGACAGGTACTGGGTATGGCTACACCTTC. Translating gives CASSQPTGTGYGYTF.

This clonotype was picked up many times. J is TRBJ1-5 and V is TRBV24-1; D ambiguous. The germline V gene encodes CDR1 KGHDR and CDR2 SFDVKD. The germline V and J ends were trimmed by 5 bases and 5 bases, with 12 bases remaining between them. CDR3 length: 14 amino acids. CDR3: CATSAEDSDQPQHF. CDR3 coding DNA: TGTGCCACCAGTGCCGAGGACTCCGATCAGCCCCAGCATTTT.

This clonotype was observed a few times. This chain links TRBV5-6 with TRBJ2-2; 9 bases are a match to TRBD2. The CDR3 is 17 residues long. From germline, CDR1 is SGHDT and CDR2 YYEEEE. Losses at the gene ends were 2 bases for V and 5 bases for J; bases not matched to a gene: 10. The CDR3 spells CASSFRLAGSQTGELFF. The CDR3 DNA follows: TGTGCCAGCAGCTTTCGCCTAGCGGGAAGTCAGACCGGGGAGCTGTTTTTT. The full variable domain, rest sourced from reference TRBV5-6 and TRBJ2-2, is DAGVTQSPTHLIKTRGQQVTLRCSPKSGHDTVSWYQQALGQGPQFIFQYYEEEERQRGNFPDRFSGHQFPNYSSELNVNALLLGDSALYLCASSFRLAGSQTGELFFGEGSRLTVL.